What follows describes a single TCR beta chain. The antigen this receptor binds is unknown. Per-base quality was not reported, and no clone a single base away is much larger than it. The sample's treatment or condition label is to be understood as: 15 to 20 received Ad26.COV2.S at low or high dose, single or two shots; roughly five received placebo; per-sample allocation not given. Repertoires of vaccine and placebo recipients were sequenced from samples taken on day 63 after the first injection. Cohort 1b enrolled 20 to 30 adults aged 18-55 years at a single site in Boston, USA, between 29 July and 7 August 2020. Ad26.COV2.S was a replication-incompetent adenovirus type 26 vector that expressed a prefusion-stabilized SARS-CoV-2 spike protein derived from the original Wuhan strain. This record comes from a study of Ad26.COV2.S vaccination and SARS-CoV-2 variants (dated by TCRdb to the early 2020s). Broadly, across the study: Vaccine-arm donors came from COV1001, a multicentre, randomized, double-blind, placebo-controlled phase I-IIa trial of Ad26.COV2.S in healthy adults. Blinding of investigators to trial group allocation was maintained during experiments and outcome assessment. Ad26.COV2.S was administered intramuscularly at a dose of 5x10^10 or 1x10^11 viral particles, either as one shot or as two shots given 56 days apart. TCRbeta repertoire sequencing was used to assess the specificity and breadth of SARS-CoV-2-reactive T cell receptors after Ad26.COV2.S vaccination. The TCR-sequenced set comprised about 32 samples: around 20 Ad26.COV2.S vaccine recipients, 5 placebo recipients and 8 SARS-CoV-2 convalescent individuals. Trial participants were randomized into five groups of five, in which low-dose or high-dose Ad26.COV2.S was given once or twice, or placebo was given on both occasions.

The immunoSEQ Assay was the method used to sequence TCRbeta CDR3 regions. After extraction, genomic DNA underwent amplification by bias-controlled multiplex PCR, followed by high-throughput sequencing. The paper's processing steps were these. To quantify the absolute abundance of each unique TCRbeta CDR3 region, sequences were collapsed and filtered. T cell fraction was estimated by normalizing TCRbeta template counts to usable DNA, which was measured by amplifying reference genes present in all nucleated cells. Repertoire TCRs were annotated as SARS-CoV-2-specific when V gene, CDR3 amino acid sequence and J gene were exactly matched to a known reactive TCR set. MIRA supplied the reference SARS-CoV-2 TCR set, which was filtered for enrichment in COVID-19-positive ImmuneCODE repertoires so that public or cross-reactive TCRs were removed. Drawing on the MIRA antigens, annotated TCRs were analysed further at the level of specific ORF or position within ORF. Breadth was defined as the number of annotated unique rearrangements divided by the total number of unique productive rearrangements, and depth was defined as the summed frequency of the annotated unique rearrangements. Two-sided Wilcoxon rank-sum tests were applied when comparing TCR breadth between groups. In TCRdb, the immuneACCESS table is reduced to in-frame sequences with V and J assigned. These tables do not hold every clone; where another copy was compared, an unresolved V gene accounts for under half, and the others remain unexplained. V and J calls and clone size are as listed in that table; D and trimming were resolved from the DNA. This sample gives about 680,000 clones in total; 89% of them show up just once. 1.5% of the sample rests with the top ten.

Reading the germline V gene (reference sequence) gives CDR1 SGHKS and CDR2 YYEKEE. At the junction V is shortened by 6 bases and J by 8 bases, with 17 bases in between. Including cysteine and phenylalanine, the CDR3 has 13 amino acids. Just the 39-base CDR3 DNA is kept, in frame starting at base 1. Overall study outcomes, separate from this receptor: The authors noted that total T cell responses may have been underestimated by the TCR breadth and depth analyses. The study was not powered to compare responses between vaccine doses or regimens. After vaccination, spike-specific CD8+ and CD4+ T cell responses were reported to show substantial breadth. Non-spike TCR breadth was comparable between vaccine and placebo recipients, consistent with the vaccine containing only spike. Compared with placebo recipients, Ad26.COV2.S recipients showed higher spike-specific TCR breadth (P = 0.0014).

The chain links TRBV5-5 with TRBJ1-2, with no reliable assignment of the D segment. The source was peripheral blood, collected in a trial of Ad26.COV2.S vaccine versus placebo. The sequence derives from a person between 18 and 59 years old who received the Ad26.COV2.S COVID-19 vaccine or a placebo. The bases read TGTGCCAGCACTCATGAGGCGCTTCGCGGCTACACCTTC. Translation gives CASTHEALRGYTF.